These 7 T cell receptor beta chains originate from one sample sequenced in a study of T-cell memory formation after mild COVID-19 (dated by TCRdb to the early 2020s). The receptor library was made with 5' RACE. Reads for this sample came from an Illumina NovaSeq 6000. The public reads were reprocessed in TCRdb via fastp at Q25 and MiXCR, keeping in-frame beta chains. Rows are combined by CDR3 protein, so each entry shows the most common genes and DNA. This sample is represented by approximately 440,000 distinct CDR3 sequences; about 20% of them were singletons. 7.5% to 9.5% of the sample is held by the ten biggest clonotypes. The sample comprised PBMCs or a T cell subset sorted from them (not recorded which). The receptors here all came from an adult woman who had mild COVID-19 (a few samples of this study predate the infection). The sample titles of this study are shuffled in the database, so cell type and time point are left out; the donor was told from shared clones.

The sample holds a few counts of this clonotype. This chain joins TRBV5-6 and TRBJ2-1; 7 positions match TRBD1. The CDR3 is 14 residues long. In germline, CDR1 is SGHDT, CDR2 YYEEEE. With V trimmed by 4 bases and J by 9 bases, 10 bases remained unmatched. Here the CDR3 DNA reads TGTGCCAGCAGCCCCGGTACAGGGGTTGGTGAGCAGTTCTTC. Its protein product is CASSPGTGVGEQFF.

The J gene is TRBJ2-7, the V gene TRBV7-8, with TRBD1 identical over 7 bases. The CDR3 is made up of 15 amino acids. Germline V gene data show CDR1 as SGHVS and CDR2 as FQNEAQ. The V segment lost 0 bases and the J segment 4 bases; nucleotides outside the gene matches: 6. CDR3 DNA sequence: TGTGCCAGCAGCTTAGCGAGGGCAGGGGGATACGAGCAGTACTTC. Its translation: CASSLARAGGYEQYF. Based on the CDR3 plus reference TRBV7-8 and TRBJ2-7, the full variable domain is GAGVSQSPRYKVAKRGQDVALRCDPISGHVSLFWYQQALGQGPEFLTYFQNEAQLDKSGLPSDRFFAERPEGSVSTLKIQRTQQEDSAVYLCASSLARAGGYEQYFGPGTRLTVT.

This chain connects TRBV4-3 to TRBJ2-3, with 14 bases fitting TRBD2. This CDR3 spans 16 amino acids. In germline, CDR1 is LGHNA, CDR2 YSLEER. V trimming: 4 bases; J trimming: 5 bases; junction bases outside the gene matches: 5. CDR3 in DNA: TGCGCCAGCAGCCGCGGACTAGCGGGAGGAGTAGATACGCAGTATTTT. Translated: CASSRGLAGGVDTQYF.

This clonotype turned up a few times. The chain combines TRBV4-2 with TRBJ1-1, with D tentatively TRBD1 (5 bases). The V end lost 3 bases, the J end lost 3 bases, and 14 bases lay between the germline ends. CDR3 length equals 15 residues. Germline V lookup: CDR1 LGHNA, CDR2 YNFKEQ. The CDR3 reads CASSQRRGGDTEAFF. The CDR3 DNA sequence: TGTGCCAGCAGCCAGCGGCGGGGGGGAGACACTGAAGCTTTCTTT.

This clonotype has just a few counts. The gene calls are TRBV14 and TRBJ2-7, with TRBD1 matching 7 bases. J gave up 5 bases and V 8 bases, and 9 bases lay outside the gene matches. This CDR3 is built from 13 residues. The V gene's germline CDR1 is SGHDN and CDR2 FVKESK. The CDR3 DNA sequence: TGTGCCAGCGGAAAGACAGGGTCCCACGAGCAGTACTTC. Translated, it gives CASGKTGSHEQYF.

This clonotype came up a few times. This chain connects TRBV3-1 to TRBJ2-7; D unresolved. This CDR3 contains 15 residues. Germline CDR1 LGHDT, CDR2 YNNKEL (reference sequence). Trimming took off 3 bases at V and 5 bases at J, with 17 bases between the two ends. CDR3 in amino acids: CASSHAKTVLHEQYF. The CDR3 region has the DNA TGTGCCAGCAGCCACGCCAAGACCGTCCTCCACGAGCAGTACTTC.

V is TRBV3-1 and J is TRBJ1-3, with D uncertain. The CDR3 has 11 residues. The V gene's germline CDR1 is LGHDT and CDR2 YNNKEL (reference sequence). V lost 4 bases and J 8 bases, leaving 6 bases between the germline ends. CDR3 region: CASSRTDTIYF. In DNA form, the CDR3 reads TGTGCCAGCAGCCGGACGGACACCATATATTTT.